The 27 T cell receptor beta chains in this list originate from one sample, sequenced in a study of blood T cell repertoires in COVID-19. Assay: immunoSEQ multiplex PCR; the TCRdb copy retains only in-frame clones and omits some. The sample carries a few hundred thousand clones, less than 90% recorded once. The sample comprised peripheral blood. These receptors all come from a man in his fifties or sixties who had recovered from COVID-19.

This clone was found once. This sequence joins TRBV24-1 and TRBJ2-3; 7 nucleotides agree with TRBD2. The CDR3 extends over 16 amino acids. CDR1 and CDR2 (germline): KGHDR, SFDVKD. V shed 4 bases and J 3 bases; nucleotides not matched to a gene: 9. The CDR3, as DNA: TGTGCCACCAGTGACTGGGAGGGTAAGGGTACAGATACGCAGTATTTT. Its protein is CATSDWEGKGTDTQYF.

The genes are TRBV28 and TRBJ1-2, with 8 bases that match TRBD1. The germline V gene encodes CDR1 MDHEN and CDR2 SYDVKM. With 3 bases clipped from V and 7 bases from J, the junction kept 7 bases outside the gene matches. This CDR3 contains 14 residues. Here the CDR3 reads CASSFQGARLGYTF. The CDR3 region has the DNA TGTGCCAGCAGTTTTCAGGGGGCGCGCCTTGGCTACACCTTC.

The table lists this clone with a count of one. The CDR3 loop reads CASSVAGTGASYEQYF. The DNA of the CDR3 is TGTGCCAGCAGCGTAGCAGGGACAGGTGCCTCCTACGAGCAGTACTTC. The chain carries TRBV9 and TRBJ2-7; 8 positions agree with TRBD1. Germline assignment: CDR1 SGDLS and CDR2 YYNGEE. V dropped 0 bases and J dropped 0; count of bases not matched to a gene: 5. The CDR3 runs 16 residues.

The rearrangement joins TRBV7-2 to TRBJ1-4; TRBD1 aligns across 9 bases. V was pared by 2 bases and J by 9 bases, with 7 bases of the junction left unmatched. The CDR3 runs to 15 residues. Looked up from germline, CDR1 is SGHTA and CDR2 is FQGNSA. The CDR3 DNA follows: TGTGCCAGCAGCTTATGGACAGGGGAGTATCAAAAACTGTTTTTT. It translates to CASSLWTGEYQKLFF.

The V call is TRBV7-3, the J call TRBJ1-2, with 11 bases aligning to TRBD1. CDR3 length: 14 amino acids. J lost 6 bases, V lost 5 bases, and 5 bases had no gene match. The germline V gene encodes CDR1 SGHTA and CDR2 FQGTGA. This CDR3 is CASSPRDRGDGYTF. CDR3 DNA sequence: TGTGCCAGCAGCCCCCGGGACAGGGGGGATGGCTACACCTTC.

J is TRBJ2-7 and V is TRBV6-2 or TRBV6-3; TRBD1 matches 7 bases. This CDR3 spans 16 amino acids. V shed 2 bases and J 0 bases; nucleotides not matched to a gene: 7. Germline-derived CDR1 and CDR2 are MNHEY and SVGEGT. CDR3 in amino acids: CASSYPQGESSYEQYF. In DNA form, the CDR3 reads TGTGCCAGCAGTTACCCCCAGGGGGAGAGCTCCTACGAGCAGTACTTC.

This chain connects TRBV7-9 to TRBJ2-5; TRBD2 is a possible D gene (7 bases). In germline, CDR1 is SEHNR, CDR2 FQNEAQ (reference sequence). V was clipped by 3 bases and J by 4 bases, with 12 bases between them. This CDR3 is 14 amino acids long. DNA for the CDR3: TGTGCCAGCAGCTTTGGGGGGGCCGGAGAGACCCAGTACTTC. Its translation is CASSFGGAGETQYF.

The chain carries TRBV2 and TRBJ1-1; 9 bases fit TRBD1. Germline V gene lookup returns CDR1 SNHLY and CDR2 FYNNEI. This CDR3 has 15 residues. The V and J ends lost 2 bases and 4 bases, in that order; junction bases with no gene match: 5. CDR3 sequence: CASSELDRGVTEAFF. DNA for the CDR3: TGTGCCAGCAGTGAATTGGACAGGGGAGTCACTGAAGCTTTCTTT. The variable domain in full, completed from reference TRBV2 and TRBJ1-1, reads EPEVTQTPSHQVTQMGQEVILRCVPISNHLYFYWYRQILGQKVEFLVSFYNNEISEKSEIFDDQFSVERPDGSNFTLKIRSTKLEDSAMYFCASSELDRGVTEAFFGQGTRLTVV.

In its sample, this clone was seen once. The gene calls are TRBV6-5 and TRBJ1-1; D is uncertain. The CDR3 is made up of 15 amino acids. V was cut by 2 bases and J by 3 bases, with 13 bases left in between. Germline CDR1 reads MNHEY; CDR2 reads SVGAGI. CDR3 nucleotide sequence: TGTGCCAGCAGTTACCGGAAGGCCCGGGACACTGAAGCTTTCTTT. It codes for CASSYRKARDTEAFF.

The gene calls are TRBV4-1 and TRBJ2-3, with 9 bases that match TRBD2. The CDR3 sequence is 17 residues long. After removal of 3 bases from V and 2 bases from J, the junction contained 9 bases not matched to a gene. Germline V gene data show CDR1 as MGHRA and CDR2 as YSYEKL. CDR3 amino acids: CASSHPSGVILTDTQYF. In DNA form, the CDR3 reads TGCGCCAGCAGCCACCCTAGCGGGGTGATACTCACAGATACGCAGTATTTT.

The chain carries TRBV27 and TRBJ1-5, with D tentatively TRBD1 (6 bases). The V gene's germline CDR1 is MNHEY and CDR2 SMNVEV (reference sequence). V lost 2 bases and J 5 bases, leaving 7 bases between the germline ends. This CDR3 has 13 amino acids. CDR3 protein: CASSLQGHQPQHF. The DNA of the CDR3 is TGTGCCAGCAGTTTACAGGGGCATCAGCCCCAGCATTTT.

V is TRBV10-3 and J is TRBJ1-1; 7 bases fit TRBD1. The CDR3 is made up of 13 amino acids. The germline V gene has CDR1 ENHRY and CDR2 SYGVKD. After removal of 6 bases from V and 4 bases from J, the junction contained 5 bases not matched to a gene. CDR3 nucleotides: TGTGCCATCAGGGACAGGTCGGTCACTGAAGCTTTCTTT. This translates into CAIRDRSVTEAFF.

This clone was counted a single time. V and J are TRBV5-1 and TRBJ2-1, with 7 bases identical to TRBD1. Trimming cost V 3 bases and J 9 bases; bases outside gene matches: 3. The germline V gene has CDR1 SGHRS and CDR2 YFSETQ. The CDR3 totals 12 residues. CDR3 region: CASSYRTGEQFF. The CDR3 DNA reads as TGCGCCAGCAGCTACAGGACAGGTGAGCAGTTCTTC.

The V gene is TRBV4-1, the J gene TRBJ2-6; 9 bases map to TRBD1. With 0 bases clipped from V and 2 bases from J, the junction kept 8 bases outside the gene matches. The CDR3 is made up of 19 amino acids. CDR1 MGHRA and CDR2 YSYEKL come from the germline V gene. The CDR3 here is CASSQDSGQGRAGANVLTF. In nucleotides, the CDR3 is TGCGCCAGCAGCCAAGATTCGGGACAGGGAAGGGCTGGGGCCAACGTCCTGACTTTC.

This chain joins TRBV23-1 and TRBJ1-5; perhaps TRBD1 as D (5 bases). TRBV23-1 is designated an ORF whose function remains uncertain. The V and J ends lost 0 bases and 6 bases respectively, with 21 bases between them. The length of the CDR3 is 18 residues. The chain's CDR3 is CASSQSVHAGERSQPQHF. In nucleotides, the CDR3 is TGCGCCAGCAGTCAATCGGTCCACGCGGGGGAAAGAAGTCAGCCCCAGCATTTT.

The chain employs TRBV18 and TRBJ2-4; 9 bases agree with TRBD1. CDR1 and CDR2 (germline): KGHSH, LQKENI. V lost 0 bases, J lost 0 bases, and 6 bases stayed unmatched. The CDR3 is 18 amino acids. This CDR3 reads CASSPPRTGDLAKNIQYF. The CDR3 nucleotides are TGTGCCAGCTCACCACCCCGGACAGGGGACCTAGCCAAAAACATTCAGTACTTC.

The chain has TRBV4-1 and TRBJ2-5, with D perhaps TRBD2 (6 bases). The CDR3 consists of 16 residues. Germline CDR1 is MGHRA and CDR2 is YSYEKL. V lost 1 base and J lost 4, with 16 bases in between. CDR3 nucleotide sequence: TGCGCCAGCAGCCAAGCCCTCACTAGCCCCAGAGAGACCCAGTACTTC. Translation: CASSQALTSPRETQYF.

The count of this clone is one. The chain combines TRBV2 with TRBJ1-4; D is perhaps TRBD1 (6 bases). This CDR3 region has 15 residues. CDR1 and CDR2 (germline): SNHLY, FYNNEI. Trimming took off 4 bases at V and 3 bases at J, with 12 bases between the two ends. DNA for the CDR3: TGTGCCAGCAGTGCTACAGGGATGGCTAATGAAAAACTGTTTTTT. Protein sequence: CASSATGMANEKLFF.

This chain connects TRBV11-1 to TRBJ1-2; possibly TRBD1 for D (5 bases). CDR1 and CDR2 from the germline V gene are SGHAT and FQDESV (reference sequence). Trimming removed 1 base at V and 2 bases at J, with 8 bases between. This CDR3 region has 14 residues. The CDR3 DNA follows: TGTGCCAGCAGCTTAGGACAGACGAACTATGGCTACACCTTC. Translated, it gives CASSLGQTNYGYTF.

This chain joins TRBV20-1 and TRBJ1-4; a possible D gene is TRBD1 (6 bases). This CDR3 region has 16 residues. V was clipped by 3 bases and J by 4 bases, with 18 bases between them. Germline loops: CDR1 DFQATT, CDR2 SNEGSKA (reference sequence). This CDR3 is CSASSWGRGGNEKLFF. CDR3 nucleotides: TGCAGTGCTAGTTCCTGGGGGCGAGGGGGTAATGAAAAACTGTTTTTT.

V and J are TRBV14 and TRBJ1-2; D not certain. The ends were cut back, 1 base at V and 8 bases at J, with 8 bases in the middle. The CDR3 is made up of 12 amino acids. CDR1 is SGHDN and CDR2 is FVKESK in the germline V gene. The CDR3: CASSQVEYGYTF. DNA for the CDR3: TGTGCCAGCAGCCAAGTTGAGTACGGCTACACCTTC.

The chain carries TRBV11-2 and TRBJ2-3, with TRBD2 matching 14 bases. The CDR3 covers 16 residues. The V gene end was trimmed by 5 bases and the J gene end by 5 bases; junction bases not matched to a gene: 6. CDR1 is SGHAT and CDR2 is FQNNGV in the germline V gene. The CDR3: CASSAGLAGAGDTQYF. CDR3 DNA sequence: TGTGCCAGCAGCGCGGGACTAGCGGGGGCCGGAGATACGCAGTATTTT.

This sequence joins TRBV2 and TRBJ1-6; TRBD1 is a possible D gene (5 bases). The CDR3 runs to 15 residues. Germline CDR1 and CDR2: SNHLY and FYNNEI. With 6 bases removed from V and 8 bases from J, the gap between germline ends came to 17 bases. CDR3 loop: CASSARDRNYSPLHF. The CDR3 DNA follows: TGTGCCAGCAGCGCTCGAGACAGAAATTATTCACCCCTCCACTTT.

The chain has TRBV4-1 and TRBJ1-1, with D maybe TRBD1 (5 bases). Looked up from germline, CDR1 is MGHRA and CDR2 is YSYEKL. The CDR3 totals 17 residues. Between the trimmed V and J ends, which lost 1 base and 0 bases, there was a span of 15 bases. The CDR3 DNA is TGCGCCAGCAGCCAAGTTCTGCAGGGTGAGGTGAACACTGAAGCTTTCTTT. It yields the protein CASSQVLQGEVNTEAFF.

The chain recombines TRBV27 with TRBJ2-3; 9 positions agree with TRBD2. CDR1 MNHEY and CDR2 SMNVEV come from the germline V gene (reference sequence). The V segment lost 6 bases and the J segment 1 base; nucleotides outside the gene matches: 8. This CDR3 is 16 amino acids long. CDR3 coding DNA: TGTGCCAGCAGCCTTTCGACTAGCGGACGCACAGATACGCAGTATTTT. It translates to CASSLSTSGRTDTQYF.

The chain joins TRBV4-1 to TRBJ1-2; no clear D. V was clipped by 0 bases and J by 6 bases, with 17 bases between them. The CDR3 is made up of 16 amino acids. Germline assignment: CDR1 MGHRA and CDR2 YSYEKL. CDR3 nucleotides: TGCGCCAGCAGCCAAGATCTAGGCATCCCCCGCGATGGCTACACCTTC. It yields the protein CASSQDLGIPRDGYTF.

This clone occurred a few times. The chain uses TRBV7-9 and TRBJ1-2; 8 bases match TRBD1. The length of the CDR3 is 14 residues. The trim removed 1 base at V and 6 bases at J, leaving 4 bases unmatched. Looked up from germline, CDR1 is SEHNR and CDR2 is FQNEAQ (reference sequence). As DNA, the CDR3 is TGTGCCAGCAGCTTAGGACAGGGGACGGATGGCTACACCTTC. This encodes CASSLGQGTDGYTF.